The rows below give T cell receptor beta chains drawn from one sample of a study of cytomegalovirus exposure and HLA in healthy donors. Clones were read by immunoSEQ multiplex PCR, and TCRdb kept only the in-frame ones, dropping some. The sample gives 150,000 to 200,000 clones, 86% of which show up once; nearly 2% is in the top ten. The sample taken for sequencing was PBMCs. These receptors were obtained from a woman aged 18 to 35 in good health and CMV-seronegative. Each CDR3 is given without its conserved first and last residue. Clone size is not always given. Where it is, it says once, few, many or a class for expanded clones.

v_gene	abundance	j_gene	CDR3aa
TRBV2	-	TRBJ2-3	ASSDWTEVRNTQY
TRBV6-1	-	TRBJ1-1	ASSEGNRGRTNTEAF
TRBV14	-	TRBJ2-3	ASSQGLGAGADTQY
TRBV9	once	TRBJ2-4	ASSPRPGTENIQY
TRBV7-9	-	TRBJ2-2	ASSPWTGVTGELF
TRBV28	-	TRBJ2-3	ASSLPQGAGTDTQY
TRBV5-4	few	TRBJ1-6	ASSLEQGNSPLH
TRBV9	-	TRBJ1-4	ASSVGTATNEKLF
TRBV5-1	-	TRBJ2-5	ASSLGGEGETQY
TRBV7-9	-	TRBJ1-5	ASSSTGPTGPQH
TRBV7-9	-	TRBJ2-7	SSSSTLVRDHAGYEQY
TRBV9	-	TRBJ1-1	ASSPLGQGNTEAF
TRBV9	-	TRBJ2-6	ASSVSRERSGANVLT
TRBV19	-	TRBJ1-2	ATESQGDGYT
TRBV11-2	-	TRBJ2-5	ASSQVRGAAQETQY
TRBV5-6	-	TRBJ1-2	ASSLGGGYGYT
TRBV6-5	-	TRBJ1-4	ASSYGIQGVGGKLF
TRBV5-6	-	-	ASFGTELSYEQY
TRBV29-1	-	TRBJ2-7	SVDGGGPNEQY
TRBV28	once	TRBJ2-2	ASSSSGTGGTGELF
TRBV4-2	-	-	ASSQVQGQLNTYEQY
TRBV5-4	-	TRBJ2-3	ASSSGGLETTDTQY
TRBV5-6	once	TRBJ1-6	ASTTDWQNSPLH
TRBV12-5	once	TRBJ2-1	ASGFASGEARGEF
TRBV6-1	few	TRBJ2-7	ASSGLVGQVSYEQY
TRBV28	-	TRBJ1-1	ASSLSSGRMNTEAF
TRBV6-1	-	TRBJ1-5	ASSGQGGDQPQH
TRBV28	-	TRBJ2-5	ASTRGTSGDGETQY
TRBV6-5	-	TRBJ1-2	ASSPGTDYGYT